The entry below describes one TCR beta chain. This table comes from immunoSEQ multiplex PCR, and its TCRdb copy is limited to in-frame clones, with some not included. The repertoire includes more than 150,000 clones, roughly 76% of them detected once, and roughly an eighth sits in the top ten. The data were taken from a study of blood T cell repertoires in COVID-19. There are 15 residues in the CDR3. V shed 5 bases and J 2 bases; nucleotides not matched to a gene: 5. From germline, CDR1 is SGHVS and CDR2 FQNEAQ. The TCR comes from a woman of 80 years or more with COVID-19, enrolled during active disease. Sequencing was performed on peripheral blood. This chain connects TRBV7-8 to TRBJ2-5; 10 nucleotides align to TRBD1. The CDR3 sequence: CASSPRTGGQETQYF. CDR3 bases: TGTGCCAGCAGCCCGAGGACAGGGGGGCAAGAGACCCAGTACTTC.